The clone carrying this T cell receptor beta chain was counted ten times or more. Antigen: not known. This specimen comes from a study of CD8 T cells in ankylosing spondylitis. Study-wide findings and caveats: Both synovial fluid and blood in reactive arthritis had previously been reported to carry some motif variants. In ankylosing spondylitis blood, a motif of seven to nine highly homologous TCR beta variants appeared characteristic. Matched ankylosing spondylitis synovial fluid reportedly showed significant enrichment of disease-linked clones.

CDR3 length: 13 residues. Deletions cut 7 bases from V and 5 bases from J, with 12 bases between. From germline, CDR1 is ENHRY and CDR2 SYGVKD. Scientists made TCR beta libraries using quantitative 5'-RACE with molecular barcodes. TCRdb analysed the 5' RACE reads with MiXCR anew, one entry per CDR3 protein. This sample has roughly 230,000 distinct CDR3 sequences; about 11% occur once, and the top ten carry around 3%. What was sequenced was blood, either unsorted or a sorted T cell fraction (not recorded which). The receptor's source is a male donor with ankylosing spondylitis or in good health (not recorded which). V usage is TRBV10-3 and J usage is TRBJ1-3; D is unclear. The CDR3 DNA sequence: TGTGCCATCAATCGAGACGGGAGAAACACCATATATTTT. It codes for CAINRDGRNTIYF.